This paragraph covers one T cell receptor beta chain sequence. The antigen is unknown. Method: immunoSEQ multiplex PCR; TCRdb's copy keeps in-frame clones and lacks some. The repertoire holds fewer than 850,000 clones, with 60% to 80% as singletons. Germline CDR1 is SGHTA and CDR2 is FQGTGA. Trimming cost V 1 base and J 3 bases; bases outside gene matches: 2. The CDR3 loop spans 15 amino acids. The data were obtained in a study of shared clonotypes between healthy human individuals. Study-level information: Participating donors consisted of two women and three men aged 18 to 49.

Healthy HIV-negative adults with no recent acute infections or vaccinations were recruited as donors. Study results and limitations: Naive subsets generally exceeded memory subsets in estimated richness. Among donors, sharing of clonotypes was expected to be affected by sequencing depth.

The V call is TRBV7-3, the J call TRBJ2-5; 10 positions agree with TRBD2. The TCR originated in a woman under 40 in good health. The sample comprised memory CD4+ T cells sorted from blood. Subset here: CD45RA-negative fraction. The CDR3 reads CASSLSTSGKETQYF. The CDR3 coding sequence is TGTGCCAGCAGCTTAAGTACTAGCGGGAAAGAGACCCAGTACTTC.